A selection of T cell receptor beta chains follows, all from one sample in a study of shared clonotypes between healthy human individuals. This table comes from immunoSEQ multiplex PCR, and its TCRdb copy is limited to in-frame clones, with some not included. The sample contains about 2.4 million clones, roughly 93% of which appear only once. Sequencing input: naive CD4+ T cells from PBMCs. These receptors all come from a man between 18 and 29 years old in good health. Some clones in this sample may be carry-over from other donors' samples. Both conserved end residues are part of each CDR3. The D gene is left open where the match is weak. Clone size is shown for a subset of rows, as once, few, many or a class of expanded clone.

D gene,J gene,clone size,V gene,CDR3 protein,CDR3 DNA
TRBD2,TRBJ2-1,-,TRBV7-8,CASSPRSRLAGNEQFF,TGTGCCAGCAGCCCCAGGTCCCGGCTAGCGGGAAATGAGCAGTTCTTC
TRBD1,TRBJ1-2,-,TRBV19,CASSIWQGARYGYTF,TGTGCCAGTAGTATTTGGCAGGGGGCTCGGTATGGCTACACCTTC
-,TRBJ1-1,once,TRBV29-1,CSVDPRASGTEAFF,TGCAGCGTTGATCCCCGGGCGAGTGGGACTGAAGCTTTCTTT
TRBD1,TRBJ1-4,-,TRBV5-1,CASSPTQGGLNEKLFF,TGCGCCAGCAGCCCGACACAGGGGGGCCTTAATGAAAAACTGTTTTTT
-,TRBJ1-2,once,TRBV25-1,CASSEPGSTNYGYTF,TGTGCCAGCAGTGAGCCAGGGTCGACTAACTATGGCTACACCTTC
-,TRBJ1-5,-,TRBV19,CASTVRSLNIRGNQPQHF,TGTGCCAGTACAGTACGAAGCCTGAATATACGAGGCAATCAGCCCCAGCATTTT
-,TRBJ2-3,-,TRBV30,CAWSVQGGTDTQYF,TGTGCCTGGAGTGTACAGGGCGGGACAGATACGCAGTATTTT
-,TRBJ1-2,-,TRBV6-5,CASSYSLGMGGYTF,TGTGCCAGCAGTTACTCGTTGGGGATGGGCGGCTACACCTTC
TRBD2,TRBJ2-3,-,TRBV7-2,CASSSRLAGGLDTQYF,TGTGCCAGCAGCTCCCGACTAGCGGGAGGGTTAGATACGCAGTATTTT
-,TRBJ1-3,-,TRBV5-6,CASSLRQAGNTIYF,TGTGCCAGCAGCTTGAGGCAGGCGGGAAACACCATATATTTT
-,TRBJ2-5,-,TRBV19,CASSIRVGQIKEETQYF,TGTGCCAGTAGTATTAGAGTGGGACAAATAAAGGAAGAGACCCAGTACTTC
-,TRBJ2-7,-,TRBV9,CASSRTVSSYEQYF,TGTGCCAGCAGCCGCACCGTGAGCTCCTACGAGCAGTACTTC
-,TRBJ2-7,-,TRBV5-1,CASSLAAPYEQYF,TGCGCCAGCAGCTTGGCCGCTCCCTACGAGCAGTACTTC
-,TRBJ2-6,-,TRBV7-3,CASSLTGVGSGANVLTF,TGTGCCAGCAGCTTAACGGGTGTGGGCTCTGGGGCCAACGTCCTGACTTTC
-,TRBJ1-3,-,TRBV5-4,CASSPRMGTIYF,TGTGCCAGCAGCCCTCGAATGGGGACCATATATTTT
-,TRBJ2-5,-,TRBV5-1,CASSSPERDGRETQYF,TGCGCCAGCAGCAGCCCAGAAAGGGACGGGCGGGAGACCCAGTACTTC
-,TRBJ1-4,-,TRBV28,CATHGLVGNEKLFF,TGTGCCACCCATGGGCTTGTAGGTAATGAAAAACTGTTTTTT
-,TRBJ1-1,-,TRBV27,CASRSRSVILMNTEAFF,TGTGCCAGCAGGAGTAGGTCGGTAATCCTCATGAACACTGAAGCTTTCTTT
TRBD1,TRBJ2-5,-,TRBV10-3,CAISEADRDQYF,TGTGCCATCAGTGAGGCAGACAGGGACCAGTACTTC
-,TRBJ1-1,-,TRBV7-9,CASSQSMMNTEAFF,TGTGCCAGCAGTCAATCAATGATGAACACTGAAGCTTTCTTT
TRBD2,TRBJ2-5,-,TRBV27,CASSLFPGRGETQYF,TGTGCCAGCAGTTTATTCCCCGGGAGGGGGGAGACCCAGTACTTC
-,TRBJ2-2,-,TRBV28,CASSLSTTGELFF,TGTGCCAGCAGTTTATCTACCACCGGGGAGCTGTTTTTT
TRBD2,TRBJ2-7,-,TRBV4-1,CASSQPPWGGSKGYEQYF,TGCGCCAGCAGCCAGCCACCTTGGGGGGGGTCGAAGGGCTACGAGCAGTACTTC
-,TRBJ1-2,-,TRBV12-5,CASGLSQGRGYTF,TGTGCTAGTGGTTTGAGTCAGGGCAGGGGCTACACCTTC
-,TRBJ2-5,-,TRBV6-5,CASSLRRGGPQETQYF,TGTGCCAGCAGTTTACGGAGGGGGGGCCCACAAGAGACCCAGTACTTC
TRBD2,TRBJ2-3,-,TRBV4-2,CASSQSLASGRVTQYF,TGTGCCAGCAGCCAAAGTCTCGCTAGCGGGAGAGTCACGCAGTATTTT
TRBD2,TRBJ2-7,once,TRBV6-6,CASTPTSGPYEQYF,TGTGCCAGCACTCCGACTAGCGGACCCTACGAGCAGTACTTC
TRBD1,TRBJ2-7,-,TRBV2,CASSPGQGAYEQYF,TGTGCCAGCTCCCCCGGACAGGGGGCCTACGAGCAGTACTTC
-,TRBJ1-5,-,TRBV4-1,CASSQDVDRNQPQHF,TGCGCCAGCAGCCAAGATGTGGACCGAAATCAGCCCCAGCATTTT
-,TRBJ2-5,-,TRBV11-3,CASSSGQQETQYF,TGTGCCAGCAGCTCAGGACAGCAAGAGACCCAGTACTTC
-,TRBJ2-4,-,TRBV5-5,CASSPQAKNIQYF,TGTGCCAGCAGCCCCCAGGCCAAAAACATTCAGTACTTC
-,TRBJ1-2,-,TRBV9,CASSAIPVMGYTF,TGTGCCAGCAGCGCAATCCCCGTCATGGGCTACACCTTC
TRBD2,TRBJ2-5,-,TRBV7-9,CASGGQGWTQYF,TGTGCCTCGGGGGGGCAAGGGTGGACCCAGTACTTC
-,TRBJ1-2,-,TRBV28,CASSLVGLNYGYTF,TGTGCCAGCAGTTTAGTAGGATTGAACTATGGCTACACCTTC
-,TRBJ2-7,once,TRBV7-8,CASSLGSYEQYF,TGTGCCAGCAGCTTAGGGTCCTACGAGCAGTACTTC
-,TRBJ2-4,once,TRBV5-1,CASSSRDPKNIQYF,TGCGCCAGCAGCTCCCGGGACCCCAAAAACATTCAGTACTTC
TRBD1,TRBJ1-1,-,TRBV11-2,CASSLRDRANTEAFF,TGTGCCAGCAGCTTACGGGACAGGGCGAACACTGAAGCTTTCTTT
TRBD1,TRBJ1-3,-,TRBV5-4,CASSFDRGRGNTIYF,TGTGCCAGCAGCTTTGACAGGGGGCGAGGGAACACCATATATTTT
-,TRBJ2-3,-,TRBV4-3,CASSQEGGSGNTQYF,TGCGCCAGCAGCCAAGAAGGAGGGAGCGGAAATACGCAGTATTTT
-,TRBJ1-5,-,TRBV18,CASSPGRSSNQPQHF,TGTGCCAGCTCACCGGGCAGATCTAGCAATCAGCCCCAGCATTTT
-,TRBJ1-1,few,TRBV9,CASSVGSGGLTEAFF,TGTGCCAGCAGCGTTGGGTCTGGGGGGCTCACTGAAGCTTTCTTT
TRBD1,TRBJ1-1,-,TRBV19,CASSPQGVGNTEAFF,TGTGCCAGTAGTCCCCAGGGGGTCGGGAACACTGAAGCTTTCTTT